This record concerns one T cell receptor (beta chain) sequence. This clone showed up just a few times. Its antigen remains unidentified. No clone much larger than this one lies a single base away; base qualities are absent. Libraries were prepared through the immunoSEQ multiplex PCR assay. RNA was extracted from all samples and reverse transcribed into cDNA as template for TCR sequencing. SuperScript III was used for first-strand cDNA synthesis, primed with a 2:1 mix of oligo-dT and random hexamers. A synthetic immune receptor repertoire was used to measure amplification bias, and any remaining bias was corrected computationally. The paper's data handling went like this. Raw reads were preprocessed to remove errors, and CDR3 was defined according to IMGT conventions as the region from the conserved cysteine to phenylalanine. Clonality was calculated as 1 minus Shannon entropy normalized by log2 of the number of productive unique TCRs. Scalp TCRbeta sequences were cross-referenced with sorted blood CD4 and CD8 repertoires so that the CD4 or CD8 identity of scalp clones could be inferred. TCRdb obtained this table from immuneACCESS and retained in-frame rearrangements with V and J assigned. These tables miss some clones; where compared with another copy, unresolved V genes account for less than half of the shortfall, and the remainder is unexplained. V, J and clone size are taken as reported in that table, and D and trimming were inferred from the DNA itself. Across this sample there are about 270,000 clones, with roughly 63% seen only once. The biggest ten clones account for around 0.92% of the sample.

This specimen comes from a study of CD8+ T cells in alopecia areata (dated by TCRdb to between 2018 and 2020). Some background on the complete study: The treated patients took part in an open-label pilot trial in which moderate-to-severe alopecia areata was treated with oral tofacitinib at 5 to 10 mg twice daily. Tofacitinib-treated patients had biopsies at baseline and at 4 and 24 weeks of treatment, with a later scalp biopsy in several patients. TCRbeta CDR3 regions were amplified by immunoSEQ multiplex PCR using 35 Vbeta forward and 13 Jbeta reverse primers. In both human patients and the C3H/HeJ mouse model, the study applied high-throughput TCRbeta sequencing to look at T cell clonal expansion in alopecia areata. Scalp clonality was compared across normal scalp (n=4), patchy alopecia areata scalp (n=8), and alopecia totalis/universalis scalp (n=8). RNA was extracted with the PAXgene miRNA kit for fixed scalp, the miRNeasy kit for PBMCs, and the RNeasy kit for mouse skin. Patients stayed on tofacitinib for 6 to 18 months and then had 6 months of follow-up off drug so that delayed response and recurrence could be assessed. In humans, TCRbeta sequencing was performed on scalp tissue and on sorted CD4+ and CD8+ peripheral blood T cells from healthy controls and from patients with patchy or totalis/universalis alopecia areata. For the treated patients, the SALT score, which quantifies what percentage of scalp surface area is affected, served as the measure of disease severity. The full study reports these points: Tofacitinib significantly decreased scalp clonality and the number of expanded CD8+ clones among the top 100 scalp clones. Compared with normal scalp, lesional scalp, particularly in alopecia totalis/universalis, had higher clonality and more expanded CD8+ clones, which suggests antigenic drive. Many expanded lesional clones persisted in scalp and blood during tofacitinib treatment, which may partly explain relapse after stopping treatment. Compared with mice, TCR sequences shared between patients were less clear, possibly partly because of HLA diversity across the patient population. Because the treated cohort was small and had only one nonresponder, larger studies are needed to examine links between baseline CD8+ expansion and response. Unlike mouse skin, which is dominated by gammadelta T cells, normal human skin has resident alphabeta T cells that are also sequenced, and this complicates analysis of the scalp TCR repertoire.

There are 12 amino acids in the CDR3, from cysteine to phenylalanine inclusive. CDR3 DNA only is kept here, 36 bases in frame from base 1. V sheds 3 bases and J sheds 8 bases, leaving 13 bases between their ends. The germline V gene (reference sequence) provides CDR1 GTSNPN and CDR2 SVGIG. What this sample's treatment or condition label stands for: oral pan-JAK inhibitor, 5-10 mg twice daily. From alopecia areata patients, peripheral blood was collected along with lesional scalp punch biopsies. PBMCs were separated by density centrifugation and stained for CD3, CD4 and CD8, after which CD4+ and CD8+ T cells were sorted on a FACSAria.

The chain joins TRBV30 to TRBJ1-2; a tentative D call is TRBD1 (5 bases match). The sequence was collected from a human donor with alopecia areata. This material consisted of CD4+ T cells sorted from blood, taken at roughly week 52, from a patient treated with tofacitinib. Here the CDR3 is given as CAWRGPGLGYTF. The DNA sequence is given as TGTGCCTGGAGAGGGCCGGGGCTAGGCTACACCTTC.